This TCR beta chain is from a study of CDR3 diversity in severe acne. This clonotype was recorded at least ten times. MiXCR was run by TCRdb on the PCR reads, yielding one entry per CDR3 protein. The profile shows approximately 97,000 distinct CDR3 sequences, about half of them singletons. From germline, CDR1 is DFQATT and CDR2 SNEGSKA (reference sequence). CDR3 length equals 12 residues. V shed 1 base, J shed 4 bases, and the junction held 0 bases outside the gene matches. Sequencing used blood. V gene TRBV20-1 combines with J gene TRBJ2-7; the match to TRBD2 covers 8 bases. The clonotype was recovered from a male donor with acne. The CDR3 loop is CSARASGYEQYV. The CDR3 DNA is TGCAGTGCTAGAGCTAGCGGGTACGAGCAGTACGTC.